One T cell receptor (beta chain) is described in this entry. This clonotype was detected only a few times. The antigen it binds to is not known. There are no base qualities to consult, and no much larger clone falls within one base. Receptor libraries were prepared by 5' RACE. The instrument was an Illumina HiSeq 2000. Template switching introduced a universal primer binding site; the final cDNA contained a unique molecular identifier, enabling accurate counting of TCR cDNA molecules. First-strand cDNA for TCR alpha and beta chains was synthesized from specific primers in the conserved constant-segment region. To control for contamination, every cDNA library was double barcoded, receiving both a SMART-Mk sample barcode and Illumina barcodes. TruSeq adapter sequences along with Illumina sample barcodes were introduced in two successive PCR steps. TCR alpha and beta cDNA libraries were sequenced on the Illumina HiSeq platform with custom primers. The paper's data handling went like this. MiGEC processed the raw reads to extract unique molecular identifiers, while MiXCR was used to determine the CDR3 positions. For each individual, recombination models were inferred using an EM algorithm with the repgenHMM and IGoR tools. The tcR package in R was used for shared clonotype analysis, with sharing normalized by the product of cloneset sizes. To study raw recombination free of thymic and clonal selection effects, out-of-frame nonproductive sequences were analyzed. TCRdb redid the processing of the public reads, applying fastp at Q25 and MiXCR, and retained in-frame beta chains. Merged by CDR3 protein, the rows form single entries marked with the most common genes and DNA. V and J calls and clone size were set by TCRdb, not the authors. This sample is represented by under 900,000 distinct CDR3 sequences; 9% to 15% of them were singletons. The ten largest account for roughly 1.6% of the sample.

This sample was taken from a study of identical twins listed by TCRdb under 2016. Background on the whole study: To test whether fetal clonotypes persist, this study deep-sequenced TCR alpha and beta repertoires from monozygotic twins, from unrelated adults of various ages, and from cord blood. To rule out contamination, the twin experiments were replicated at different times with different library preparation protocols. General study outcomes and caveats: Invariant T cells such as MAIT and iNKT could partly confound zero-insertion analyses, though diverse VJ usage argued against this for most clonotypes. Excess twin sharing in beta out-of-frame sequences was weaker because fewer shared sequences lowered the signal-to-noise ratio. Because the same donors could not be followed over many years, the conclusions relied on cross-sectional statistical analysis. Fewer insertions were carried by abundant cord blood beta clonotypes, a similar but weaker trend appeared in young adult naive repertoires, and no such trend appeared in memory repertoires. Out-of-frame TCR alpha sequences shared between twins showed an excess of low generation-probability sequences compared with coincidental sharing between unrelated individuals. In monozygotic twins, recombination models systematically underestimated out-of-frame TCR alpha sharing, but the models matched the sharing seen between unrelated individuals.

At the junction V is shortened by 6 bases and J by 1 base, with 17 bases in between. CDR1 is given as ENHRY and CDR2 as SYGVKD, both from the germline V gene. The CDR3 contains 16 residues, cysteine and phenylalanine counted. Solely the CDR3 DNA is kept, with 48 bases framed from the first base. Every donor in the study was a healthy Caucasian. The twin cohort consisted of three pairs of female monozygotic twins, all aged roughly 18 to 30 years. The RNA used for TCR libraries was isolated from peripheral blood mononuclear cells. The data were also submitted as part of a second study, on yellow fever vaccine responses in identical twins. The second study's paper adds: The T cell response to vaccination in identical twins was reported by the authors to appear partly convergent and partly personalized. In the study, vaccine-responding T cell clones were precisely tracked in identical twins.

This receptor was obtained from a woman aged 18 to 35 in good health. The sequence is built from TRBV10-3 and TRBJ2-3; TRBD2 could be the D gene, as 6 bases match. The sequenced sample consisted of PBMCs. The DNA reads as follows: TGTGCCATCAGACGGCAAGGAGGGCGGGGCACAGATACGCAGTATTTT. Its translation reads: CAIRRQGGRGTDTQYF.